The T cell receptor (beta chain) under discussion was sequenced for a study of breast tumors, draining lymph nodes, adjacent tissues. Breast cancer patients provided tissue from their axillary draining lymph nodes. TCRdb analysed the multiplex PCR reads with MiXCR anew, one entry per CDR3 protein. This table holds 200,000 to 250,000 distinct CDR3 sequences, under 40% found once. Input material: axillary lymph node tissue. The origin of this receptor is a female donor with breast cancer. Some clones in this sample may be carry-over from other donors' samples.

CDR3 coding DNA: TGTGCCAGCAGCCAAGTGGTACGGGGGACTAGCGGGAGAGGTGAGCAGTTCTTC. Translating gives CASSQVVRGTSGRGEQFF. The rearrangement links TRBV3-1 to TRBJ2-1; TRBD2 aligns across 14 bases. The CDR3 is 18 amino acids. Germline loops: CDR1 LGHDT, CDR2 YNNKEL (reference sequence). J gave up 9 bases and V 1 base, and 11 bases lay outside the gene matches.